This record looks at one T cell receptor beta chain sequence and its context. Its antigen remains unidentified. This entry comes from a study of early stage breast cancer tumors. Each sample had two DNA replicates, 0.5 ug blood or 1.5 ug tissue. Generated by immunoSEQ multiplex PCR, the TCRdb table keeps only in-frame clones and is missing some. Found here are roughly 14,000 clones, 70% to 85% of them singletons; the top ten hold 4.9%. Study results and limitations: Tumor and normal breast were distinguished via blood comparison in most of the 16 patients.

The receptor was derived from a person aged 25 to 45 with breast cancer. Sequencing was carried out using normal breast tissue next to the tumor.

In nucleotides, the CDR3 is TGTGCCAGCAGCCCACGACAGGGATCTACTAATGAAAAACTGTTTTTT. Its protein is CASSPRQGSTNEKLFF. J is TRBJ1-4 and V is TRBV5-5, with TRBD1 matching 7 bases. The CDR3 has 16 residues. V shed 4 bases, J shed 2 bases, and the junction held 8 bases outside the gene matches. Per germline, CDR1 SGHKS and CDR2 YYEKEE (reference sequence).